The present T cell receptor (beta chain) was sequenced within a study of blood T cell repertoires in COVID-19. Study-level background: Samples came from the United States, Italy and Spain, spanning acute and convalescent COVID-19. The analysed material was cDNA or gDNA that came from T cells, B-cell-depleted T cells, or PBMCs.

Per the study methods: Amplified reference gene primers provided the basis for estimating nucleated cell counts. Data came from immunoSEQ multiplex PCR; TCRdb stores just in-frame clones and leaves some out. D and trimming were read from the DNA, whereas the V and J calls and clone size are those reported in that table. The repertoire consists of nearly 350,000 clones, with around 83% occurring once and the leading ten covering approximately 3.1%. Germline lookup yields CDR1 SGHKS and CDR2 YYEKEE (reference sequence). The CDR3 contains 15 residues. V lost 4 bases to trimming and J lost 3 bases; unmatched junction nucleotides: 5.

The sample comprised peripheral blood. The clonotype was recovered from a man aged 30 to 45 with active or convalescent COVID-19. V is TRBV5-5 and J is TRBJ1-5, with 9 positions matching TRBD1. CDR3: CASSGGQGDNQPQHF. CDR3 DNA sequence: TGTGCCAGCAGCGGGGGACAGGGTGACAATCAGCCCCAGCATTTT.